This entry is about one T cell receptor (beta chain). With 0 bases removed from V and 2 bases from J, the gap between germline ends came to 11 bases. Germline CDR1 reads LNHDA; CDR2 reads SQIVND (reference sequence). The CDR3 runs to 15 residues. This sample is part of a study of CD8 T cells in Susac syndrome. Reverse transcription of about 0.45 to 1 ug RNA was performed with random hexamers. Amplification of the TCR beta CDR3 was carried out by immunoSEQ multiplex PCR, which spanned a total of 54 Vbeta and 13 Jbeta segments. TCRdb recomputed calls from the immunoSEQ multiplex PCR reads with MiXCR, one row per CDR3 protein. Of 95,000 or so distinct CDR3 sequences detected, 90% to 95% appear once; the ten largest clones hold roughly 0.3%.

The clonotype originates from a human donor in good health. The chain combines TRBV19 with TRBJ2-7; D perhaps matches TRBD1 (6 bases). Sequenced material: CD8+ T cells from PBMCs. CDR3 in amino acids: CASSIDATGAYEQYF. In DNA form, the CDR3 reads TGTGCCAGTAGTATAGACGCGACAGGAGCCTACGAGCAGTACTTC.